Below are 24 T cell receptor beta chains sequenced from a single sample in a study of T cell changes during pregnancy in multiple sclerosis. Generated by immunoSEQ multiplex PCR, the TCRdb table keeps only in-frame clones and is missing some. The table includes 70,000 to 80,000 clones, 80% to 90% detected once. Source: peripheral blood, taken before pregnancy. These receptors came from a female donor with multiple sclerosis, enrolled in a pregnancy study.

This rearrangement joins TRBV4-2 to TRBJ2-7; TRBD2 aligns across 13 bases. This CDR3 has 18 residues. V lost 1 base, J lost 1 base, and 7 bases stayed unmatched. CDR1 is LGHNA, CDR2 YNFKEQ, per germline. CDR3 loop: CASSQVAGLAGFSYEQYF. DNA of the CDR3: TGTGCCAGCAGCCAAGTCGCGGGACTAGCGGGATTTTCCTACGAGCAGTACTTC.

This clone has a single count. The chain couples TRBV30 to TRBJ1-2, with 7 nucleotides matching TRBD1. J was trimmed by 8 bases and V by 2 bases; bases with no gene match: 23. The length of the CDR3 is 18 residues. Germline CDR1 and CDR2: GTSNPN and SVGIG (reference sequence). The CDR3 DNA reads TGTGCCTGGAGTTTCGTCCACAGGGGTATGGCTACCCCTGGCGGCTACACCTTC. Amino acid sequence: CAWSFVHRGMATPGGYTF. Based on the CDR3 plus reference TRBV30 and TRBJ1-2, the full variable domain is SQTIHQWPATLVQPVGSPLSLECTVEGTSNPNLYWYRQAAGRGLQLLFYSVGIGQISSEVPQNLSASRPQDRQFILSSKKLLLSDSGFYLCAWSFVHRGMATPGGYTFGSGTRLTVV.

The chain employs TRBV18 and TRBJ2-3; D gene unclear. The CDR3 is made up of 15 amino acids. The germline gives CDR1 KGHSH, CDR2 LQKENI. Trimming removed 4 bases from V and 2 bases from J, with 13 bases in between. As DNA, the CDR3 is TGTGCCAGCTCACTTGGGTACAGTCACACAGATACGCAGTATTTT. Its protein product is CASSLGYSHTDTQYF.

This clone was seen a single time. V gene TRBV6-1 combines with J gene TRBJ1-1; TRBD1 aligns across 8 bases. The length of the CDR3 is 13 residues. V lost 10 bases to trimming and J lost 7 bases; unmatched junction nucleotides: 11. Germline-derived CDR1 and CDR2 are MNHNS and SASEGT. CDR3 loop: CATKDRGGGEAFF. CDR3 coding DNA: TGTGCCACCAAAGACAGGGGCGGAGGTGAAGCTTTCTTT.

The rearrangement uses TRBV6-4 and TRBJ2-7; 8 bases are shared with TRBD1. Germline trimming cut 0 bases from V and 6 bases from J; bases unmatched to any gene: 7. The CDR3 is made up of 15 amino acids. The germline V gene has CDR1 MRHNA and CDR2 SNTAGT. This CDR3 is CASSDSRTGLTEQYF. CDR3 sequence (DNA): TGTGCCAGCAGTGACTCGAGGACAGGGTTGACCGAGCAGTACTTC.

V gene TRBV7-7 combines with J gene TRBJ2-1; 9 bases fit TRBD2. The CDR3 spans 18 residues. J gave up 2 bases and V 4 bases, and 12 bases lay outside the gene matches. CDR1 and CDR2 from the germline V gene are SSHAT and FNYEAQ (reference sequence). The CDR3 nucleotides are TGTGCCAGCAGCTCTGGACCTATTTTAGCGGGAGCCTACAATGAGCAGTTCTTC. Protein product: CASSSGPILAGAYNEQFF.

The chain couples TRBV9 to TRBJ1-5; D might be TRBD1 (5 bases). CDR1 and CDR2 (germline): SGDLS, YYNGEE. V was clipped by 0 bases and J by 6 bases, with 13 bases between them. This CDR3 has 15 amino acids. CDR3 DNA sequence: TGTGCCAGCAGCGTAGCTACAGGAGAGAGTCAGCCCCAGCATTTT. It codes for CASSVATGESQPQHF.

The chain recombines TRBV5-6 with TRBJ2-5; the D gene is possibly TRBD2 (5 bases). The length of the CDR3 is 14 residues. V was clipped by 4 bases and J by 3 bases, with 13 bases between them. Germline V gene lookup returns CDR1 SGHDT and CDR2 YYEEEE. This CDR3 is CASSPYSAEETQYF. The CDR3 DNA follows: TGTGCCAGCAGCCCATACTCAGCGGAAGAGACCCAGTACTTC.

The CDR3 DNA sequence: TGTGCCTGTCCGGGACAGGGAGAGGGCTACACCTTC. Its protein is CACPGQGEGYTF. V and J are TRBV30 and TRBJ1-2; TRBD1 agrees at 9 bases. Germline assignment: CDR1 GTSNPN and CDR2 SVGIG (reference sequence). The junction had 7 bases not matched to a gene; V was cut back by 6 bases and J by 8 bases. This CDR3 has 12 amino acids.

Written as DNA, the CDR3 is TGCGCCAGCAGCTTGGCCGGGGAGGGGCAGCCCCAGCATTTT. This gives the protein CASSLAGEGQPQHF. V is TRBV5-1 and J is TRBJ1-5; D might be TRBD1 (5 bases). This CDR3 has 14 residues. The germline CDR1 and CDR2 sequences are SGHRS and YFSETQ. Trimming removed 0 bases at V and 7 bases at J, with 11 bases between.

This clone was recorded once. The V call is TRBV7-9, the J call TRBJ2-5; 12 bases map to TRBD2. CDR3 length: 18 residues. V was clipped by 5 bases and J by 4 bases; unmatched bases: 14. Germline V gene data show CDR1 as SEHNR and CDR2 as FQNEAQ (reference sequence). CDR3 nucleotide sequence: TGTGCCAGCAGCCCACTAGCGGGGGGCCGAAGCGTGACAGAGACCCAGTACTTC. Its translation is CASSPLAGGRSVTETQYF.

The rearrangement joins TRBV7-9 to TRBJ1-1; unclear D gene. With 1 base removed from V and 7 bases from J, the gap between germline ends came to 13 bases. CDR1 and CDR2 from the germline V gene are SEHNR and FQNEAQ (reference sequence). The CDR3 spans 14 residues. The CDR3 reads CASSLVLSGFEAFF. Written as DNA, the CDR3 is TGTGCCAGCAGCTTAGTATTGTCGGGGTTTGAAGCTTTCTTT.

J is TRBJ2-1 and V is TRBV6-5, with TRBD2 as a possible D gene (5 bases). The germline CDR1 and CDR2 sequences are MNHEY and SVGAGI. Trimming stripped 3 bases from V and 4 bases from J, with 10 bases between. There are 14 residues in the CDR3. The CDR3 DNA reads TGTGCCAGCAGTTATGGGCGGAGGTACAATGAGCAGTTCTTC. As protein: CASSYGRRYNEQFF.

The chain joins TRBV30 to TRBJ2-2, with 9 bases aligning to TRBD1. The CDR3 length is 16 residues. Germline lookup yields CDR1 GTSNPN and CDR2 SVGIG (reference sequence). V was clipped by 4 bases and J by 7 bases; unmatched bases: 13. The CDR3 region has the DNA TGTGCCTGGATTCGCTCCGGGACAGGGATTGGCGGGGAGCTGTTTTTT. It yields the protein CAWIRSGTGIGGELFF. Combining the CDR3 with reference TRBV30 and TRBJ2-2 gives the whole variable domain SQTIHQWPATLVQPVGSPLSLECTVEGTSNPNLYWYRQAAGRGLQLLFYSVGIGQISSEVPQNLSASRPQDRQFILSSKKLLLSDSGFYLCAWIRSGTGIGGELFFGEGSRLTVL.

J is TRBJ1-2 and V is TRBV6-1, with TRBD1 matching over 7 bases. The germline V gene encodes CDR1 MNHNS and CDR2 SASEGT. The junction had 6 bases not matched to a gene; V was cut back by 5 bases and J by 0 bases. This CDR3 has 15 amino acids. The CDR3 DNA sequence: TGTGCCAGCAGTCTAAGGGACAGCCCTAACTATGGCTACACCTTC. It yields the protein CASSLRDSPNYGYTF.

The J gene is TRBJ2-2, the V gene TRBV4-2; 12 bases agree with TRBD1. In germline, CDR1 is LGHNA, CDR2 YNFKEQ. There are 17 residues in the CDR3. The J segment lost 3 bases and the V segment lost 4 bases, leaving 6 bases of the junction unmatched. The CDR3 region has the DNA TGTGCCAGCAGCCGGGGACAGGGGGCATCAGACACCGGGGAGCTGTTTTTT. It specifies CASSRGQGASDTGELFF.

The genes are TRBV5-8 and TRBJ2-3, with D possibly matching TRBD1 (6 bases). The CDR3 sequence is 13 residues long. Trimming left V 3 bases short and J 3 bases short, with 8 bases between. Germline loops: CDR1 SGHTS, CDR2 YDEGEE. The DNA of the CDR3 is TGTGCCAGCAGCTACGGACAGACAGATACGCAGTATTTT. It codes for CASSYGQTDTQYF.

V is TRBV9 and J is TRBJ1-5, with 7 bases that match TRBD1. The ends lost 0 bases at V and 7 bases at J; junction bases unmatched: 4. There are 14 residues in the CDR3. Germline V gene sequence: CDR1 SGDLS, CDR2 YYNGEE. DNA of the CDR3: TGTGCCAGCAGCGTAGAAGGGGGCGAACAGCCCCAGCATTTT. Protein product: CASSVEGGEQPQHF.

The chain recombines TRBV19 with TRBJ1-5; D uncertain. The germline V and J ends were trimmed by 1 base and 1 base, with 8 bases remaining between them. CDR3 size: 15 residues. The germline V gene encodes CDR1 LNHDA and CDR2 SQIVND (reference sequence). This CDR3 is CASSIGVLSNQPQHF. DNA of the CDR3: TGTGCCAGTAGTATAGGCGTACTCAGCAATCAGCCCCAGCATTTT.

This chain uses TRBV18 with TRBJ2-5; possibly TRBD2 for D (6 bases). The germline V gene has CDR1 KGHSH and CDR2 LQKENI. There are 15 residues in the CDR3. The germline V and J ends were trimmed by 1 base and 4 bases, with 13 bases remaining between them. This CDR3 is CASSPQGLGVETQYF. The CDR3 DNA sequence: TGTGCCAGCTCACCACAGGGACTGGGAGTAGAGACCCAGTACTTC.

V and J are TRBV19 and TRBJ2-7; 7 bases map to TRBD2. V lost 8 bases and J lost 3; bases outside the gene matches: 13. The germline gives CDR1 LNHDA, CDR2 SQIVND (reference sequence). The CDR3 loop spans 15 amino acids. This CDR3 reads CASAAGRGSLYEQYF. DNA for the CDR3: TGTGCCAGTGCGGCGGGGCGCGGGAGCCTCTACGAGCAGTACTTC.

This chain links TRBV6-5 with TRBJ2-7; TRBD2 might be the D (6 bases). The CDR3 has 12 residues. Trimming removed 2 bases at V and 4 bases at J, with 6 bases between. Germline assignment: CDR1 MNHEY and CDR2 SVGAGI. The chain's CDR3 is CASSYRGYEQYF. The CDR3 DNA sequence: TGTGCCAGCAGTTACCGGGGGTACGAGCAGTACTTC.

The rearrangement links TRBV6-5 to TRBJ1-1, with 8 bases lining up with TRBD1. The CDR3 extends over 14 amino acids. Per the germline V gene, CDR1 is MNHEY and CDR2 is SVGAGI. V was clipped by 6 bases and J by 0 bases; unmatched bases: 3. This chain's CDR3 is CASSPRGLNTEAFF. The CDR3 DNA reads TGTGCCAGCAGCCCCAGGGGGCTGAACACTGAAGCTTTCTTT.

V usage is TRBV7-2 and J usage is TRBJ2-2; 7 bases are a match to TRBD2. Germline CDR1 is SGHTA and CDR2 is FQGNSA. V shed 3 bases, J shed 5 bases, and the junction held 3 bases outside the gene matches. CDR3 length equals 14 residues. The CDR3, as DNA: TGTGCCAGCAGCTTCGGGGGAGGGACCGGGGAGCTGTTTTTT. Protein sequence: CASSFGGGTGELFF.